This TCR beta chain derives from a study of control samples from healthy donors and cancer patients. Sequencing used immunoSEQ multiplex PCR; TCRdb keeps in-frame clones, though not all of them. The repertoire has about 120,000 clones, 80% to 90% of them found once; the top ten carry around 10%. This receptor was identified in a man aged 25-40 years in good health. The sequencing input was blood.

CDR3 DNA: TGTGCCAGCAGCCCCAGGGGCTCTGAAGCTTTCTTT. Translation: CASSPRGSEAFF. V and J are TRBV7-9 and TRBJ1-1; the D gene is possibly TRBD1 (6 bases). Germline values: CDR1 SEHNR, CDR2 FQNEAQ (reference sequence). Trimming shortened V by 5 bases and J by 6 bases, and 10 bases separated the two germline ends. This CDR3 contains 12 residues.